The rows below give T cell receptor beta chains drawn from one sample of a study of shared clonotypes between healthy human individuals. Clones were sequenced by immunoSEQ multiplex PCR, and TCRdb holds only the in-frame ones, with some missing. The table includes approximately 2.4 million clones, more than 90% detected once. The sequencing sample was made of naive CD4+ T cells sorted from blood. Receptor source: a man younger than 35 in good health. CDR3s include the opening cysteine and the closing phenylalanine or tryptophan. Fields, in order: clone size, V gene, J gene, D gene, CDR3 DNA, CDR3 protein. A D gene is named only where the DNA matches it firmly. Clone size is given for some rows only: seen once, a few or many times, or a class if the clone is expanded.

clone_size: NA
v_call: TRBV28
j_call: TRBJ1-1
d_call: TRBD1
cdr3_nt: TGTGCCAGCAGTTTACTTCTGGGACAGGGGGCGGAAGCTTTCTTT
cdr3_aa: CASSLLLGQGAEAFF

clone_size: NA
v_call: TRBV6-5
j_call: TRBJ2-5
d_call: NA
cdr3_nt: TGTGCCAGCAAGCGACCCGGAAAACAAGAGACCCAGTACTTC
cdr3_aa: CASKRPGKQETQYF

clone_size: NA
v_call: TRBV7-2
j_call: TRBJ2-7
d_call: NA
cdr3_nt: TGTGCCAGCAGGCCCCGGGCAGGGGACTCCTACGAGCAGTACTTC
cdr3_aa: CASRPRAGDSYEQYF

clone_size: NA
v_call: TRBV10-3
j_call: TRBJ1-6
d_call: NA
cdr3_nt: TGTGCCATCGGGGGGGGACTGGGGAACGGGAATTCACCCCTCCACTTT
cdr3_aa: CAIGGGLGNGNSPLHF

clone_size: NA
v_call: TRBV5-4
j_call: TRBJ2-5
d_call: NA
cdr3_nt: TGTGCCAGCAGCCGCGAATGGCAAGAGACCCAGTACTTC
cdr3_aa: CASSREWQETQYF

clone_size: NA
v_call: TRBV2
j_call: TRBJ1-6
d_call: TRBD1
cdr3_nt: TGTGCCAGCAGGGTTGGACAGGGGGATAATTCACCCCTCCACTTT
cdr3_aa: CASRVGQGDNSPLHF

clone_size: NA
v_call: TRBV5-5
j_call: TRBJ2-2
d_call: TRBD1
cdr3_nt: TGTGCCAGCGAGGGACAGGGGCTCACCGGGGAGCTGTTTTTT
cdr3_aa: CASEGQGLTGELFF

clone_size: NA
v_call: TRBV4-3
j_call: TRBJ2-2
d_call: NA
cdr3_nt: TGCGCCAGCAGCCAAGGCAGGGCCACCGGGGAGCTGTTTTTT
cdr3_aa: CASSQGRATGELFF

clone_size: NA
v_call: TRBV27
j_call: TRBJ1-5
d_call: NA
cdr3_nt: TGTGCCAGCAGGCGGGGGGCCGCCAATAGCAATCAGCCCCAGCATTTT
cdr3_aa: CASRRGAANSNQPQHF

clone_size: NA
v_call: TRBV10-3
j_call: TRBJ2-2
d_call: TRBD1
cdr3_nt: TGTGCCATCAAGGGACAGGGGTTAATCGGGGAGCTGTTTTTT
cdr3_aa: CAIKGQGLIGELFF

clone_size: NA
v_call: TRBV5-4
j_call: TRBJ2-7
d_call: TRBD1
cdr3_nt: TGTGCCAGCAGCCGGGACAGGGGGTACGAGCAGTACTTC
cdr3_aa: CASSRDRGYEQYF

clone_size: NA
v_call: TRBV29-1
j_call: TRBJ2-3
d_call: NA
cdr3_nt: TGCAGCGTCCAACTACCCACGGGCACAGATACGCAGTATTTT
cdr3_aa: CSVQLPTGTDTQYF

clone_size: few
v_call: TRBV2
j_call: TRBJ1-5
d_call: TRBD1
cdr3_nt: TGTGCCAGCAGTCCTGACAGGGGGAGTCAGCCCCAGCATTTT
cdr3_aa: CASSPDRGSQPQHF

clone_size: once
v_call: TRBV21-1
j_call: TRBJ2-2
d_call: NA
cdr3_nt: TGTGCCAGCAGCAGTTGGGACGGCGGGGGTAACACCGGGGAGCTGTTTTTT
cdr3_aa: CASSSWDGGGNTGELFF

clone_size: NA
v_call: TRBV19
j_call: TRBJ2-1
d_call: TRBD2
cdr3_nt: TGTGCCAGTAGTGGGCGGACTAGCGGGAGCTTCGAGCAGTTCTTC
cdr3_aa: CASSGRTSGSFEQFF

clone_size: NA
v_call: TRBV30
j_call: TRBJ1-3
d_call: TRBD1
cdr3_nt: TGTGCCTGGAGTGTATTAAGGGGGCCTGGAAACACCATATATTTT
cdr3_aa: CAWSVLRGPGNTIYF

clone_size: NA
v_call: TRBV19
j_call: TRBJ2-5
d_call: TRBD1
cdr3_nt: TGTGCCAGTACCGCGGCGGGGACAGGGTCCGGGACCCAGTACTTC
cdr3_aa: CASTAAGTGSGTQYF

clone_size: NA
v_call: TRBV18
j_call: TRBJ1-3
d_call: NA
cdr3_nt: TGTGCCAGCTCACCACCGAGGGAAGCTGGAAACACCATATATTTT
cdr3_aa: CASSPPREAGNTIYF

clone_size: NA
v_call: TRBV5-4
j_call: TRBJ1-1
d_call: NA
cdr3_nt: TGTGCCAGTCGTACAGGGTTGGGTGACACTGAAGCTTTCTTT
cdr3_aa: CASRTGLGDTEAFF

clone_size: NA
v_call: TRBV30
j_call: TRBJ1-1
d_call: NA
cdr3_nt: TGTGCCTGGACCGCCGGCCCAAACACTGAAGCTTTCTTT
cdr3_aa: CAWTAGPNTEAFF

clone_size: NA
v_call: TRBV2
j_call: TRBJ1-1
d_call: NA
cdr3_nt: TGTGCCAGCGTCAGGGGCACTGAAGCTTTCTTT
cdr3_aa: CASVRGTEAFF

clone_size: NA
v_call: TRBV27
j_call: TRBJ2-5
d_call: NA
cdr3_nt: TGTGCCACCATAGGTTGGGGAGAGACCCAGTACTTC
cdr3_aa: CATIGWGETQYF

clone_size: NA
v_call: TRBV27
j_call: TRBJ2-7
d_call: TRBD1
cdr3_nt: TGTGCCAGCAGTGCCCCGGGACAGATCTACGAGCAGTACTTC
cdr3_aa: CASSAPGQIYEQYF

clone_size: NA
v_call: TRBV7-9
j_call: TRBJ2-7
d_call: NA
cdr3_nt: TGTGCCAGCAGCTTAGGGCAGGGGAGCTCCTACGAGCAGTACTTC
cdr3_aa: CASSLGQGSSYEQYF

clone_size: NA
v_call: TRBV6-5
j_call: TRBJ2-7
d_call: NA
cdr3_nt: TGTGCCAGCAGGGCCGACAGGAGAGAGCAGTACTTC
cdr3_aa: CASRADRREQYF

clone_size: NA
v_call: TRBV18
j_call: TRBJ2-4
d_call: NA
cdr3_nt: TGTGCCAGCTCACCCGGGACCCCACTCCTGGGGGGCAAAAACATTCAGTACTTC
cdr3_aa: CASSPGTPLLGGKNIQYF

clone_size: NA
v_call: TRBV2
j_call: TRBJ1-4
d_call: NA
cdr3_nt: TGTGCCAGCAGTGATTGGGACAATGAAAAACTGTTTTTT
cdr3_aa: CASSDWDNEKLFF

clone_size: NA
v_call: TRBV29-1
j_call: TRBJ1-1
d_call: NA
cdr3_nt: TGCAGCGTTGAAGCCAGGGGAGTGAACACTGAAGCTTTCTTT
cdr3_aa: CSVEARGVNTEAFF

clone_size: NA
v_call: TRBV19
j_call: TRBJ1-1
d_call: TRBD1
cdr3_nt: TGTGCCAGTAGTACGGACAGGGGGCTGTTTGCTTTCTTT
cdr3_aa: CASSTDRGLFAFF

clone_size: NA
v_call: TRBV4-3
j_call: TRBJ1-3
d_call: NA
cdr3_nt: TGCGCCAGCAGCCAAGAAGGGTGGGGGAACTCTGGAAACACCATATATTTT
cdr3_aa: CASSQEGWGNSGNTIYF

clone_size: NA
v_call: TRBV19
j_call: TRBJ1-2
d_call: TRBD1
cdr3_nt: TGTGCCAGTTGGACACCCGCCGGGACAGGGGGCCCCCTTAACATCTATGGCTACACCTTC
cdr3_aa: CASWTPAGTGGPLNIYGYTF

clone_size: NA
v_call: TRBV5-1
j_call: TRBJ2-3
d_call: TRBD2
cdr3_nt: TGCGCCAGCCGGCTAGCGGGATCGAGAGATACGCAGTATTTT
cdr3_aa: CASRLAGSRDTQYF

clone_size: NA
v_call: TRBV7-7
j_call: TRBJ1-2
d_call: NA
cdr3_nt: TGTGCTAGCAGCTTAAAAGGAAAAAGGGAGCCCCTCTATGGCTACACCTTC
cdr3_aa: CASSLKGKREPLYGYTF

clone_size: few
v_call: TRBV23-1
j_call: TRBJ2-7
d_call: NA
cdr3_nt: TGCGCCAGCAGTCAATTTCCATCGCTATACGAGCAGTACTTC
cdr3_aa: CASSQFPSLYEQYF

clone_size: once
v_call: TRBV29-1
j_call: TRBJ1-4
d_call: NA
cdr3_nt: TGCAGCGTCAGAGGCTCCCAGTGGGAAAAACTGTTTTTT
cdr3_aa: CSVRGSQWEKLFF

clone_size: NA
v_call: TRBV25-1
j_call: TRBJ1-5
d_call: NA
cdr3_nt: TGTGCCAGCAGTGGAAGTGGCAATCAGCCCCAGCATTTT
cdr3_aa: CASSGSGNQPQHF

clone_size: NA
v_call: TRBV10-3
j_call: TRBJ2-1
d_call: NA
cdr3_nt: TGTGCCATCAGTCGGGACTCGCTAAACAATGAGCAGTTCTTC
cdr3_aa: CAISRDSLNNEQFF

clone_size: NA
v_call: TRBV9
j_call: TRBJ1-1
d_call: NA
cdr3_nt: TGTGCCAGCAGCGTAGGAGGCCGGACCGCCGAAGCTTTCTTT
cdr3_aa: CASSVGGRTAEAFF

clone_size: NA
v_call: TRBV7-9
j_call: TRBJ1-1
d_call: NA
cdr3_nt: TGTGCCAGCAGCTTAGTAGAGCTTAACACTGAAGCTTTCTTT
cdr3_aa: CASSLVELNTEAFF

clone_size: NA
v_call: TRBV5-4
j_call: TRBJ1-2
d_call: NA
cdr3_nt: TGTGCCAGCAGCTTGACCGAAGACTATGGCTACACCTTC
cdr3_aa: CASSLTEDYGYTF

clone_size: NA
v_call: TRBV15
j_call: TRBJ1-4
d_call: TRBD1
cdr3_nt: TGTGCCACCAGAGGGACAGGGCCAACCGTAGGGACTAATGAAAAACTGTTTTTT
cdr3_aa: CATRGTGPTVGTNEKLFF

clone_size: NA
v_call: TRBV5-1
j_call: TRBJ2-2
d_call: NA
cdr3_nt: TGCGCCAGCAGCTCCTGGGGCGAGAACACCGGGGAGCTGTTTTTT
cdr3_aa: CASSSWGENTGELFF

clone_size: NA
v_call: TRBV18
j_call: TRBJ2-5
d_call: NA
cdr3_nt: TGTGCCAGCTCCCGCCGACAGCAAGAGACCCAGTACTTC
cdr3_aa: CASSRRQQETQYF

clone_size: NA
v_call: TRBV14
j_call: TRBJ2-7
d_call: NA
cdr3_nt: TGTGCCAGCAGCCAAGATCTGGTGAGGAGCTCCTACGAGCAGTACTTC
cdr3_aa: CASSQDLVRSSYEQYF

clone_size: NA
v_call: TRBV14
j_call: TRBJ1-2
d_call: NA
cdr3_nt: TGTGCCAGCAGCCCGACAGGTCTAATTGGCTACACCTTC
cdr3_aa: CASSPTGLIGYTF

clone_size: NA
v_call: TRBV7-2
j_call: TRBJ2-7
d_call: NA
cdr3_nt: TGTGCCAGCAGCTCCGGACTATCCTACGAGCAGTACTTC
cdr3_aa: CASSSGLSYEQYF

clone_size: NA
v_call: TRBV12-5
j_call: TRBJ1-1
d_call: NA
cdr3_nt: TGTGCTAGTGGGTTACGTGAGAACACTGAAGCTTTCTTT
cdr3_aa: CASGLRENTEAFF

clone_size: NA
v_call: TRBV10-3
j_call: TRBJ2-3
d_call: TRBD2
cdr3_nt: TGTGCCATCAGTGACGGGGGGGGCACAGATACGCAGTATTTT
cdr3_aa: CAISDGGGTDTQYF

clone_size: once
v_call: TRBV5-4
j_call: TRBJ2-2
d_call: TRBD2
cdr3_nt: TGTGCCAGCAGCCGGACTAGCGGGGTGAACACCGGGGAGCTGTTTTTT
cdr3_aa: CASSRTSGVNTGELFF